This T cell receptor beta chain came from a study of blood T cell repertoires in COVID-19 (dated by TCRdb to 2018 to 2021). Regarding the complete study: Samples covering the acute and convalescent phases of COVID-19 were provided by collaborators in the United States, Italy and Spain. The material from the prospective study consisted of cDNA or gDNA derived from T cells, B-cell-depleted T cells, or PBMCs. Deeply sampled blood TCRbeta repertoires from subjects exposed to, actively infected with, or recovered from COVID-19 were included in the dataset. The repertoires were released in a freely available public database intended as a resource for research on the immune response to SARS-CoV-2. Samples came from the ongoing ImmuneRACE study (first 160 participants) plus 1,254 subjects from 6 global collaborators. Sample metadata almost always included a de-identified subject ID, COVID-19 status, age in years and sex. HLA class I and class II types, where available, came from metadata supplied by the sample provider rather than from assay-based typing. Here is what the overall study found, with its caveats: The amount of clinical and demographic metadata varied by source and participant and was provided uncurated.

CDR1 and CDR2, per the germline V gene (reference sequence), are SGHNT and YYREEE. V is trimmed back by 4 bases and J by 8 bases, and the junction contains 11 bases that no gene match accounts for. The CDR3 holds 15 amino acids from the cysteine to the phenylalanine. Only CDR3 DNA remains: 45 bases, in frame from the first base. Collaborating institutions collected whole blood in K2EDTA tubes following their own protocols. Collaborator samples were shipped for TCRbeta analysis as frozen whole blood, isolated PBMCs, or DNA extracted from either sample type. TCRbeta CDR3 regions were amplified from genomic DNA using the immunoSEQ Assay, a bias-controlled multiplex PCR. The paper's processing steps were these. The number of nucleated cells in each sample was estimated by amplification of reference gene primers within the assay. To quantify the absolute abundance of each unique TCRbeta CDR3 rearrangement, sequence reads were collapsed and filtered. Productive Simpson clonality was computed per sample as the square root of Simpson's diversity index over productive rearrangements. Entries here come from immuneACCESS through TCRdb and include only in-frame sequences with V and J called. Some clones fail to appear in such tables; in the studies checked, an unresolved V gene covers under half of the shortfall, and the cause of the remainder is unknown. The V and J calls and clone size were taken over from that table, and D and trimming were inferred from the DNA. The sample contains hundreds of thousands of clones, roughly 85% of them found a single time. Roughly 1.4% of the sample is in the top ten clones.

With regard to this clone: Its antigen specificity is not known. No much larger clone is present one base from it, and per-base qualities are unavailable.

The sequence was collected from a woman in her thirties with active or convalescent COVID-19. The chain links TRBV5-4 with TRBJ2-1; 8 bases in the junction line up with TRBD2. Sequencing input: peripheral blood. The CDR3: CASSTGGQGKYEQFF. The bases are TGTGCCAGCAGCACGGGGGGGCAGGGGAAGTATGAGCAGTTCTTC. The full variable domain, completed from the reference TRBV5-4 and TRBJ2-1 proteins outside the CDR3, reads ETGVTQSPTHLIKTRGQQVTLRCSSQSGHNTVSWYQQALGQGPQFIFQYYREEENGRGNFPPRFSGLQFPNYSSELNVNALELDDSALYLCASSTGGQGKYEQFFGPGTRLTVL.